The 10 T cell receptor beta chains below come from one sample, sequenced in a study of low-dose radiotherapy and immunotherapy resistance in tumors. cDNA synthesis used a TRAV/TRBV-specific primer set for both chains. It was with a constant-region primer and a V-primer adapter that TCRs were amplified over around 20 PCR cycles. One entry per CDR3 protein, called by TCRdb with MiXCR from the reads. The table records roughly 10,000 distinct CDR3 sequences, about half of them present only once. The receptor source for this set is a human donor with advanced metastatic prostate, ovarian, gallbladder or colorectal cancer (not recorded which). This table probably holds off-target reads from a library built for another chain.

The chain uses TRBV3-1 and TRBJ1-1; 9 bases fit TRBD1. Germline V gene data show CDR1 as LGHDT and CDR2 as YNNKEL (reference sequence). V dropped 0 bases and J dropped 1; count of bases not matched to a gene: 3. There are 16 residues in the CDR3. CDR3 residues: CASSQDSDRGNTEAFF. The CDR3 DNA reads TGTGCCAGCAGCCAAGACTCGGACAGGGGGAACACTGAAGCTTTCTTT.

This clonotype was seen only a few times. This chain joins TRBV2 and TRBJ2-3; TRBD2 aligns across 7 bases. The germline CDR1 and CDR2 sequences are SNHLY and FYNNEI. CDR3 length: 16 amino acids. V was pared by 1 base and J by 2 bases, with 6 bases of the junction left unmatched. For the CDR3, the DNA is TGTGCCAGCAGTGAAGTGGGGACTATACCCACAGATACGCAGTATTTT. Translating gives CASSEVGTIPTDTQYF.

The chain is built from TRBV5-1 and TRBJ2-2, with 8 bases lining up with TRBD1. The germline V gene encodes CDR1 SGHRS and CDR2 YFSETQ. V trimming: 3 bases; J trimming: 1 base; junction bases outside the gene matches: 5. The length of the CDR3 is 16 residues. CDR3 DNA sequence: TGCGCCAGCAGCTCGGGACAGGTTGGGAACACCGGGGAGCTGTTTTTT. Translation gives CASSSGQVGNTGELFF.

The V gene is TRBV10-3, the J gene TRBJ1-2, with 10 bases identical to TRBD1. The CDR3 extends over 14 amino acids. After removal of 6 bases from V and 2 bases from J, the junction contained 3 bases not matched to a gene. Per the germline V gene, CDR1 is ENHRY and CDR2 is SYGVKD. Here the CDR3 DNA reads TGTGCCATCAGGGGGGGACAGGGGAACTATGGCTACACCTTC. It is translated as CAIRGGQGNYGYTF.

The rearrangement joins TRBV9 to TRBJ2-7; TRBD1 agrees at 8 bases. With V trimmed by 3 bases and J by 3 bases, 8 bases remained unmatched. Per the germline V gene, CDR1 is SGDLS and CDR2 is YYNGEE. The CDR3 has 15 amino acids. The CDR3 DNA follows: TGTGCCAGCAGCGCGCACGGACAGGGAGGCTACGAGCAGTACTTC. Protein product: CASSAHGQGGYEQYF. The complete variable domain, with remaining parts taken from reference TRBV9 and TRBJ2-7, reads DSGVTQTPKHLITATGQRVTLRCSPRSGDLSVYWYQQSLDQGLQFLIQYYNGEERAKGNILERFSAQQFPDLHSELNLSSLELGDSALYFCASSAHGQGGYEQYFGPGTRLTVT.

The chain is built from TRBV2 and TRBJ1-4, with 9 bases that match TRBD1. Germline-derived CDR1 and CDR2 are SNHLY and FYNNEI. The CDR3 spans 15 residues. V lost 6 bases and J lost 7; bases outside the gene matches: 9. The CDR3 loop is CASRFQTGGGEKLFF. The CDR3 DNA reads as TGTGCCAGCAGATTTCAAACAGGGGGCGGTGAAAAACTGTTTTTT.

The chain links TRBV12-5 to TRBJ2-7; D may match TRBD1 or TRBD2 (6 bases each). CDR3 length: 14 residues. V was pared by 2 bases and J by 3 bases, with 11 bases between. Germline V gene sequence: CDR1 LGHNT, CDR2 FRNRAP. CDR3 in DNA: TGTGCTAGTGGTTTGATCGGAGGGGGCTACGAGCAGTACTTC. This translates into CASGLIGGGYEQYF.

This clonotype has just a few counts. The chain carries TRBV5-1 and TRBJ1-1, with TRBD1 matching 9 bases. The germline V gene encodes CDR1 SGHRS and CDR2 YFSETQ. The V and J ends lost 0 bases and 0 bases, in that order; junction bases with no gene match: 3. The CDR3 has 16 residues. The CDR3 is CASSLGGQGLNTEAFF. CDR3 nucleotides: TGCGCCAGCAGCTTGGGGGGACAGGGCTTGAACACTGAAGCTTTCTTT. The full variable domain, completed using reference TRBV5-1 and TRBJ1-1, is KAGVTQTPRYLIKTRGQQVTLSCSPISGHRSVSWYQQTPGQGLQFLFEYFSETQRNKGNFPGRFSGRQFSNSRSEMNVSTLELGDSALYLCASSLGGQGLNTEAFFGQGTRLTVV.

This clonotype came up a few times. The chain has TRBV5-4 and TRBJ2-7; no clear D gene. V was cut by 4 bases and J by 0 bases, with 11 bases left in between. Germline V CDR1 and CDR2: SGHNT, YYREEE (reference sequence). The CDR3 extends over 14 amino acids. CDR3 amino acids: CASSPALSSYEQYF. DNA of the CDR3: TGTGCCAGCAGCCCAGCCTTAAGCTCCTACGAGCAGTACTTC.

A few counts support this clonotype. The chain is built from TRBV20-1 and TRBJ2-1; the D gene is possibly TRBD2 (5 bases). CDR1 DFQATT and CDR2 SNEGSKA come from the germline V gene (reference sequence). Trimming shortened V by 5 bases and J by 7 bases, and 21 bases separated the two germline ends. This CDR3 has 15 residues. The CDR3 DNA follows: TGCAGTGCTGAACTTCTAGGTCGGGATTCTAATGAGCAGTTCTTC. Amino acid sequence: CSAELLGRDSNEQFF.